One and the same sample provided the 12 T cell receptor beta chains below, sequenced in a study of T cell changes during pregnancy in multiple sclerosis. Assay used: immunoSEQ multiplex PCR; TCRdb lists only in-frame clones, some missing. The top ten hold 5% to 7.5% of the sample, which has some 59,000 clones, less than 95% seen once. Sequenced material: peripheral blood, taken in the third trimester of pregnancy. The receptors derive from a female donor in good health, enrolled as a control in a pregnancy study.

V usage is TRBV15 and J usage is TRBJ2-3; 8 bases match TRBD2. From germline, CDR1 is LNHNV and CDR2 YYDKDF (reference sequence). The CDR3 totals 16 residues. After removal of 1 base from V and 1 base from J, the junction contained 4 bases not matched to a gene. CDR3 region: CATSRAPTSGTDTQYF. The CDR3 coding sequence is TGTGCCACCAGCAGAGCTCCGACTAGCGGCACAGATACGCAGTATTTT.

This clone was found once. V gene TRBV30 combines with J gene TRBJ2-1; no reliable D call. V lost 4 bases, J lost 6 bases, and 16 bases lay in between. CDR1 GTSNPN and CDR2 SVGIG come from the germline V gene (reference sequence). This CDR3 is 14 amino acids long. The CDR3: CAWIFERLPNEQFF. The CDR3 nucleotides read TGTGCCTGGATTTTTGAGCGCCTCCCCAATGAGCAGTTCTTC.

This rearrangement joins TRBV9 to TRBJ2-1; 8 bases agree with TRBD2. The CDR3 totals 15 residues. J lost 9 bases, V lost 5 bases, and 13 bases had no gene match. CDR1 is SGDLS, CDR2 YYNGEE, per germline. The CDR3 spells CASRGTSGYPSEQFF. CDR3 in DNA: TGTGCCAGCAGGGGCACTAGCGGATATCCGTCTGAGCAGTTCTTC.

The chain is built from TRBV4-3 and TRBJ1-1; D is ambiguous. This CDR3 contains 17 residues. The germline V gene encodes CDR1 LGHNA and CDR2 YSLEER. Trimming removed 0 bases from V and 5 bases from J, with 19 bases in between. CDR3 in amino acids: CASSQEVAGLRGTEAFF. DNA for the CDR3: TGCGCCAGCAGCCAAGAAGTGGCAGGTTTAAGAGGGACTGAAGCTTTCTTT.

The chain's CDR3 is CASSPPGSRYNEQFF. In DNA, the CDR3 is TGTGCCAGCTCACCACCCGGTTCGAGGTACAATGAGCAGTTCTTC. The V call is TRBV18, the J call TRBJ2-1; D is uncertain. This CDR3 is built from 15 residues. Germline loops: CDR1 KGHSH, CDR2 LQKENI. Deletions cut 0 bases from V and 4 bases from J, with 10 bases between.

The count of this clone is one. This chain uses TRBV28 with TRBJ1-1, with D hard to call. The germline CDR1 and CDR2 sequences are MDHEN and SYDVKM. The length of the CDR3 is 14 residues. Trimming removed 6 bases from V and 3 bases from J, with 14 bases in between. CDR3 amino acids: CASSPGGLDTEAFF. The CDR3 DNA reads TGTGCCAGCAGCCCCGGAGGGCTGGACACTGAAGCTTTCTTT.

The chain links TRBV5-6 to TRBJ2-1, with a tentative D call TRBD2 (5 bases). The germline V gene has CDR1 SGHDT and CDR2 YYEEEE. The CDR3 totals 16 residues. With 4 bases removed from V and 2 bases from J, the gap between germline ends came to 16 bases. CDR3 sequence (DNA): TGTGCCAGCAGCCCTCCAAGCGGTGCCGCCTACAATGAGCAGTTCTTC. It codes for CASSPPSGAAYNEQFF. The full variable domain, its missing parts supplied by reference TRBV5-6 and TRBJ2-1, is DAGVTQSPTHLIKTRGQQVTLRCSPKSGHDTVSWYQQALGQGPQFIFQYYEEEERQRGNFPDRFSGHQFPNYSSELNVNALLLGDSALYLCASSPPSGAAYNEQFFGPGTRLTVL.

The V gene is TRBV19, the J gene TRBJ2-5, with 8 bases that match TRBD2. V shed 1 base, J shed 5 bases, and the junction held 3 bases outside the gene matches. Per the germline V gene, CDR1 is LNHDA and CDR2 is SQIVND (reference sequence). The CDR3 extends over 14 amino acids. CDR3 in DNA: TGTGCCAGTAGTATAGTCGGGGGGGTGGAGACCCAGTACTTC. It yields the protein CASSIVGGVETQYF.

The chain carries TRBV10-3 and TRBJ1-2, with TRBD1 matching over 10 bases. The germline CDR1 and CDR2 sequences are ENHRY and SYGVKD. J was trimmed by 6 bases and V by 4 bases; bases with no gene match: 5. There are 14 residues in the CDR3. CDR3 region: CAISVGTGVNGYTF. The CDR3 coding sequence is TGTGCCATCAGTGTAGGGACAGGGGTGAATGGCTACACCTTC.

V is TRBV28 and J is TRBJ1-1; no firm D call. V was trimmed by 5 bases and J by 1 base, leaving 5 bases between them. The CDR3 runs 12 residues. Germline V gene sequence: CDR1 MDHEN, CDR2 SYDVKM. CDR3 loop: CASSLPNTEAFF. CDR3 sequence (DNA): TGTGCCAGCAGTCTCCCGAACACTGAAGCTTTCTTT.

The V and J genes are TRBV28 and TRBJ1-6; 8 nucleotides match TRBD1. The CDR3 length is 15 residues. Trimming at V came to 5 bases and at J to 6 bases, leaving 6 bases not matched to a gene. Germline lookup yields CDR1 MDHEN and CDR2 SYDVKM. The DNA of the CDR3 is TGTGCCAGCAGTCCCCGACAGGGGATTAATTCACCCCTCCACTTT. Protein: CASSPRQGINSPLHF.

This chain links TRBV6-4 with TRBJ2-1, with 8 nucleotides matching TRBD1. CDR3 length: 13 amino acids. Losses at the gene ends were 6 bases for V and 12 bases for J; bases not matched to a gene: 10. Germline lookup yields CDR1 MRHNA and CDR2 SNTAGT. CDR3 in DNA: TGTGCCAGCAGCCTAGAGCCCGGACAGGGGCAGTTCTTC. This gives the protein CASSLEPGQGQFF.